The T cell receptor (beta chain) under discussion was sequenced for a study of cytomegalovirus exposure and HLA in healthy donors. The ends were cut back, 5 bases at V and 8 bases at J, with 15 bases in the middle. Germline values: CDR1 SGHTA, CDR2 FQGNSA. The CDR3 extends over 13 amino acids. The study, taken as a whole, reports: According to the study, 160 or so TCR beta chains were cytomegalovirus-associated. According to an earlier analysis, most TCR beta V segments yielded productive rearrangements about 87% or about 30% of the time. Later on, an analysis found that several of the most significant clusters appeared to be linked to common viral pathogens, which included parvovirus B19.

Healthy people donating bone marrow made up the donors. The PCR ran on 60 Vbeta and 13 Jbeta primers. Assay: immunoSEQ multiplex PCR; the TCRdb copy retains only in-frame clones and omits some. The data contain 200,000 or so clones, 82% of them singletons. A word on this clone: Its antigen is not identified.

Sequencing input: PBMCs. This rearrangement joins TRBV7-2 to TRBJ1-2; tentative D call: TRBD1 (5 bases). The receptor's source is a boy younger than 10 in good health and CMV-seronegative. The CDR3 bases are TGTGCCAGCAGCCCAAGGGGAGGGAACGGCTACACCTTC. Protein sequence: CASSPRGGNGYTF.